This T cell receptor beta chain was captured in a study of Tregs in tolerant kidney transplant recipients. Study results and limitations: Donor-specific Treg expansion exceeded global Treg expansion in tolerant patients, suggesting antigen drive. Some patients' samples used different primers over time, so nucleotide sequences weren't comparable.

Related graft donors supplied nonmyeloablative bone marrow transplants, and mixed chimerism was transient. Data came from immunoSEQ multiplex PCR; TCRdb stores just in-frame clones and leaves some out. This sample has 40,000 to 50,000 clones, with roughly 89% found just once. As concerns this clone: Its antigen is currently unknown.

The sequencing used CD8+ T cells from blood (PBMCs), collected 12 months after the transplant. The clonotype comes from a human patient who received a combined kidney and bone marrow transplant. The graft donor may have contributed some T cells.

CDR3 protein: CASSASSNTEAFF. CDR3 sequence (DNA): TGTGCCAGCAGCGCGAGTTCGAACACTGAAGCTTTCTTT. V is TRBV7-3 and J is TRBJ1-1, with D unclear. CDR3 length: 13 amino acids. From germline, CDR1 is SGHTA and CDR2 FQGTGA. Trimming took off 5 bases at V and 1 base at J, with 8 bases between the two ends.